Presented here are 3 T cell receptor beta chains from one specimen sequenced in a study of response to subunit inactivated influenza vaccine (dated by TCRdb to 2016 to 2018). Receptors were amplified or captured by RT-PCR. Sequencing was performed on an Illumina HiSeq 2500. TCRdb cleaned the public reads at Q25 with fastp, built clones with MiXCR and kept in-frame beta chains. Each CDR3 protein appears once, grouped with its most common genes and DNA. The sample profile shows around 520,000 distinct CDR3 sequences; 25% of them were found once. Of the sample, under 2.5% falls within the top ten clones. The specimen was CD4+ T cells sorted from PBMCs, collected 4 to 6 days after vaccination. The receptor source for this set is a man in his fifties who received an inactivated influenza vaccine. Donor details come from another sample of the same person, matched by shared clones.

The CDR3 nucleotides read TGTGCCAGCAGGCAGGGTTCAACTAATGAAAAACTGTTTTTT. This translates into CASRQGSTNEKLFF. This sequence joins TRBV2 and TRBJ1-4; TRBD1 might be the D (5 bases). Germline V gene sequence: CDR1 SNHLY, CDR2 FYNNEI. The CDR3 runs to 14 residues. Trimming took 6 bases from V and 0 from J, leaving 8 bases between them.

The chain combines TRBV15 with TRBJ2-1; 9 nucleotides line up with TRBD2. The V segment lost 0 bases and the J segment 0 bases; nucleotides outside the gene matches: 12. The CDR3 length is 20 residues. Germline CDR1 is LNHNV and CDR2 is YYDKDF (reference sequence). CDR3 region: CATSRDLASGTRSSYNEQFF. CDR3 coding DNA: TGTGCCACCAGCAGAGATTTGGCTAGCGGGACGAGAAGCTCCTACAATGAGCAGTTCTTC.

The V call is TRBV2, the J call TRBJ2-2; 7 nucleotides line up with TRBD1. V trimming: 4 bases; J trimming: 5 bases; junction bases outside the gene matches: 4. The V gene's germline CDR1 is SNHLY and CDR2 FYNNEI. This CDR3 region has 14 residues. CDR3 in DNA: TGTGCCAGCAGTGGACGACAGGGAACCGGGGAGCTGTTTTTT. Translation gives CASSGRQGTGELFF.